These 18 T cell receptor beta chains originate from one sample sequenced in a study of PD-L1 blockade in urothelial cancer. Sequencing used immunoSEQ multiplex PCR; TCRdb keeps in-frame clones, though not all of them. This sample carries about 110,000 clones, roughly 88% of them seen once, and the ten largest clones take around 2.4%. The source material was PBMCs, sampled around atezolizumab (anti-PD-L1) treatment. Receptor source: a man aged 50-60 years with urothelial cancer.

This chain links TRBV4-2 with TRBJ2-6; 7 bases agree with TRBD2. CDR1 is LGHNA and CDR2 is YNFKEQ in the germline V gene. The V gene end was trimmed by 5 bases and the J gene end by 2 bases; junction bases not matched to a gene: 6. This CDR3 is built from 16 residues. The CDR3 bases are TGTGCCAGCAGCATTGAACGGGGGGCTGGGGCCAACGTCCTGACTTTC. It specifies CASSIERGAGANVLTF.

This clone has only a few counts. This chain links TRBV6-6 with TRBJ1-5, with D perhaps matching TRBD1 (6 bases). Germline CDR1 and CDR2: MNHNY and SVGAGI (reference sequence). V lost 2 bases, J lost 3 bases, and 8 bases lay in between. The CDR3 has 14 amino acids. CDR3 residues: CASSYNRDNQPQHF. In DNA, the CDR3 is TGTGCCAGCAGTTACAACAGGGACAATCAGCCCCAGCATTTT.

This clone was detected only a few times. This chain connects TRBV7-9 to TRBJ2-1; tentative D call: TRBD2 (6 bases). The germline V and J ends were trimmed by 5 bases and 0 bases, with 14 bases remaining between them. Germline V lookup: CDR1 SEHNR, CDR2 FQNEAQ (reference sequence). The length of the CDR3 is 16 residues. The CDR3 nucleotides read TGTGCCAGCAGCCATAGGGACGGGAGCTCCTACAATGAGCAGTTCTTC. This gives the protein CASSHRDGSSYNEQFF.

The chain recombines TRBV5-5 with TRBJ2-2; 7 nucleotides match TRBD1. The CDR3 is 15 residues long. The junction had 6 bases not matched to a gene; V was cut back by 3 bases and J by 4 bases. Germline V gene data show CDR1 as SGHKS and CDR2 as YYEKEE (reference sequence). The CDR3 region is CASSSRQGVTGELFF. The CDR3 DNA reads as TGTGCCAGCAGCTCTCGACAGGGTGTCACCGGGGAGCTGTTTTTT.

This chain links TRBV4-1 with TRBJ2-6, with TRBD1 matching 9 bases. The CDR3 covers 18 residues. The V and J ends lost 2 bases and 4 bases, in that order; junction bases with no gene match: 9. Germline V gene sequence: CDR1 MGHRA, CDR2 YSYEKL. The CDR3 sequence is CASSQTGTGQRGANVLTF. The CDR3 bases are TGCGCCAGCAGCCAAACCGGGACAGGGCAGAGGGGGGCCAACGTCCTGACTTTC.

This rearrangement joins TRBV7-6 to TRBJ2-1, with 7 nucleotides matching TRBD2. The CDR3 covers 15 residues. Germline CDR1 is SGHVS and CDR2 is FNYEAQ. The J segment lost 4 bases and the V segment lost 8 bases, leaving 11 bases of the junction unmatched. This chain's CDR3 is CASEMGASGYNEQFF. CDR3 coding DNA: TGTGCCAGCGAAATGGGTGCTAGCGGATACAATGAGCAGTTCTTC.

V is TRBV10-3 and J is TRBJ2-7; 9 bases map to TRBD1. The CDR3 length is 13 residues. The V gene end was trimmed by 8 bases and the J gene end by 3 bases; junction bases not matched to a gene: 5. CDR1 is ENHRY and CDR2 is SYGVKD in the germline V gene. In DNA, the CDR3 is TGTGCCATCTCAGGGACAGGGTACTACGAGCAGTACTTC. Protein sequence: CAISGTGYYEQYF.

V and J are TRBV6-5 and TRBJ1-1, with 7 bases fitting TRBD1. This CDR3 spans 13 amino acids. Germline V gene data show CDR1 as MNHEY and CDR2 as SVGAGI. V lost 4 bases and J lost 5; bases outside the gene matches: 4. This chain's CDR3 is CASSSQGRTEAFF. CDR3 DNA sequence: TGTGCCAGCAGTTCACAGGGGAGGACTGAAGCTTTCTTT.

Here the CDR3 reads CASSSGERDRGSYEQYF. In DNA, the CDR3 is TGTGCCAGCAGTTCTGGCGAGCGTGACAGGGGGTCGTACGAGCAGTACTTC. The chain employs TRBV27 and TRBJ2-7; TRBD1 aligns across 9 bases. The germline V gene encodes CDR1 MNHEY and CDR2 SMNVEV (reference sequence). The CDR3 covers 17 residues. J lost 4 bases, V lost 4 bases, and 14 bases had no gene match.

The chain employs TRBV7-8 and TRBJ1-1; possibly TRBD1 for D (6 bases). Germline loops: CDR1 SGHVS, CDR2 FQNEAQ. Trimming pared 8 bases from V and 0 bases from J, leaving 10 bases between. The CDR3 runs to 13 residues. CDR3 amino acids: CASAGQLNTEAFF. CDR3 nucleotides: TGTGCCAGCGCTGGACAGCTGAACACTGAAGCTTTCTTT.

The chain combines TRBV30 with TRBJ1-1, with TRBD1 identical over 7 bases. The germline V gene has CDR1 GTSNPN and CDR2 SVGIG (reference sequence). After removal of 0 bases from V and 6 bases from J, the junction contained 7 bases not matched to a gene. CDR3 size: 14 residues. The CDR3 DNA is TGTGCCTGGAGTGTACAGGGGCGGGTGGCTGAAGCTTTCTTT. Translation: CAWSVQGRVAEAFF.

This clone was seen a handful of times. The V call is TRBV5-1, the J call TRBJ2-7; D remains ambiguous. Germline-derived CDR1 and CDR2 are SGHRS and YFSETQ. The V and J ends lost 5 bases and 3 bases respectively, with 6 bases between them. The CDR3 covers 11 residues. The DNA for the CDR3 is TGCGCCAGCAGGAGAGACTACGAGCAGTACTTC. Amino acids: CASRRDYEQYF.

This chain links TRBV6-5 with TRBJ1-1; D gene unclear. Trimming stripped 5 bases from V and 4 bases from J, with 11 bases between. The CDR3 has 13 amino acids. Germline V gene lookup returns CDR1 MNHEY and CDR2 SVGAGI. CDR3 coding DNA: TGTGCCAGCAGTCCTCTATCGAGCACTGAAGCTTTCTTT. As protein: CASSPLSSTEAFF.

The J gene is TRBJ1-3, the V gene TRBV6-5; D unresolved. The germline gives CDR1 MNHEY, CDR2 SVGAGI. The CDR3 loop spans 16 amino acids. Trimming removed 3 bases from V and 0 bases from J, with 12 bases in between. The CDR3 DNA reads TGTGCCAGCAGTTATTCTCTAGACCACTCTGGAAACACCATATATTTT. Its protein product is CASSYSLDHSGNTIYF.

CDR3 DNA: TGTGCCAGCAGTATTATTCCAGGAAACACCGGGGAGCTGTTTTTT. It is translated as CASSIIPGNTGELFF. The chain is built from TRBV5-5 and TRBJ2-2; no reliable D call. Germline V gene data show CDR1 as SGHKS and CDR2 as YYEKEE (reference sequence). The CDR3 sequence is 15 residues long. The V and J ends lost 5 bases and 2 bases respectively, with 13 bases between them.

V gene TRBV30 combines with J gene TRBJ2-5, with TRBD1 matching over 9 bases. The CDR3 is 13 residues long. CDR1 GTSNPN and CDR2 SVGIG come from the germline V gene (reference sequence). Trimming removed 1 base from V and 6 bases from J; junction bases left unmatched: 3. CDR3 region: CAWSDNRGQTQYF. The CDR3 nucleotides are TGTGCCTGGAGTGATAACAGGGGGCAGACCCAGTACTTC.

The CDR3 DNA reads as TGTGCCAGTAGTAGCAGGGCGGCTGGGGCCAACGTCCTGACTTTC. This codes for CASSSRAAGANVLTF. The chain links TRBV19 to TRBJ2-6, with D maybe TRBD1 (5 bases). V was cut by 4 bases and J by 2 bases, with 9 bases left in between. In germline, CDR1 is LNHDA, CDR2 SQIVND (reference sequence). The CDR3 is 15 amino acids.

The V and J genes are TRBV27 and TRBJ2-5; 11 bases are shared with TRBD2. Trimming cost V 5 bases and J 2 bases; bases outside gene matches: 10. The germline V gene has CDR1 MNHEY and CDR2 SMNVEV (reference sequence). This CDR3 is 17 amino acids long. CDR3 sequence reads: CASSPGWGLAVQETQYF. The DNA for the CDR3 is TGTGCCAGCAGTCCCGGTTGGGGACTAGCGGTACAAGAGACCCAGTACTTC.